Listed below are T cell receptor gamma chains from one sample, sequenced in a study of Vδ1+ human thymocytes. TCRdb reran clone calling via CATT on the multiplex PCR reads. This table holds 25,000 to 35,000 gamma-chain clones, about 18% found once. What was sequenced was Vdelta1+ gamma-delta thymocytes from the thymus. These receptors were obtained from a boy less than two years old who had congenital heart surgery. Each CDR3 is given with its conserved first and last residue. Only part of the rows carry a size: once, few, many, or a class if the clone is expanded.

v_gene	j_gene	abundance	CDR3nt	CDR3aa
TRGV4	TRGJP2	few	TGTGCCACCTGGGATTCATCGAGTGATTGGATCAAGACGTTT	CATWDSSSDWIKTF
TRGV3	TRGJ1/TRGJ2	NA	TGTGCCACCTGGGCCTCCCCCCTTAAGAAACTCTTT	CATWASPLKKLF
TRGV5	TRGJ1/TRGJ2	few	TGTGCCACCTGGGACAGGTATCCTTATTATAAGAAACTCTTT	CATWDRYPYYKKLF
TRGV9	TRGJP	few	TGTGCCTTGTGGGTTCACGAGTTGGGCAAAAAAATCAAGGTATTT	CALWVHELGKKIKVF
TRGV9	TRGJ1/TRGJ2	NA	TGTGCCTTGTGGGATATATATTATAAGAAACTCTTT	CALWDIYYKKLF
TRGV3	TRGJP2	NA	TGTGCCACCTGGGACGGGCAAGGTGATTGGATCAAGACGTTT	CATWDGQGDWIKTF
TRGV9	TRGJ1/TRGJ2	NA	TGTGCCTTGTGGGAGGTTGATAAGAAACTCTTT	CALWEVDKKLF
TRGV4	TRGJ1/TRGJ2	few	TGTGCCACCTGGGATGGGCCAAATCCCGATTATTATAAGAAACTCTTT	CATWDGPNPDYYKKLF
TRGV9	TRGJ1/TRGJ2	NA	TGTGCCTTGTGGGAGGGGAAGAATTATTATAAGAAACTCTTT	CALWEGKNYYKKLF
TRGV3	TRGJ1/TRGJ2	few	TGTGCCACCTGGGACAGGCCAGGGCGCCGAGGGAATTATTATAAGAAACTCTTT	CATWDRPGRRGNYYKKLF
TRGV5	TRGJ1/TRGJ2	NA	TGTGCCACCTGGGACAGGCCTGGGCATGATTATAAGAAACTCTTT	CATWDRPGHDYKKLF
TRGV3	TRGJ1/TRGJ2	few	TGTGCCACCTGGGACAGGCTACGGTATAAGAAACTCTTT	CATWDRLRYKKLF
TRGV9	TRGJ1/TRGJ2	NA	TGTGCCTTGTGGGAGGAGGGGGATTATTATAAGAAACTCTTT	CALWEEGDYYKKLF
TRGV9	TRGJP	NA	TGTGCCTTGTGGGAGGATTCACAAGAGTTGGGCAAAAAAATCAAGGTATTT	CALWEDSQELGKKIKVF
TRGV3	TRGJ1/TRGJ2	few	TGTGCCACCTGGGACAGGGGGCGCGGGAAACTCTTT	CATWDRGRGKLF